This TCR beta chain was retrieved from a study of T cell changes during pregnancy in multiple sclerosis. Method: immunoSEQ multiplex PCR; TCRdb's copy keeps in-frame clones and lacks some. The sample has 65,000 to 75,000 clones, more than 90% seen once. The ends were cut back, 5 bases at V and 4 bases at J, with 9 bases in the middle. CDR1 SNHLY and CDR2 FYNNEI come from the germline V gene. CDR3 length equals 12 residues. The chain employs TRBV2 and TRBJ2-7; D is perhaps TRBD1 (6 bases). Sequencing was performed on peripheral blood, taken after pregnancy. The sequence was collected from a female donor in good health, enrolled as a control in a pregnancy study. The DNA for the CDR3 is TGTGCCAGCAGTTCGACAGGATACGAGCAGTACTTC. As protein: CASSSTGYEQYF.